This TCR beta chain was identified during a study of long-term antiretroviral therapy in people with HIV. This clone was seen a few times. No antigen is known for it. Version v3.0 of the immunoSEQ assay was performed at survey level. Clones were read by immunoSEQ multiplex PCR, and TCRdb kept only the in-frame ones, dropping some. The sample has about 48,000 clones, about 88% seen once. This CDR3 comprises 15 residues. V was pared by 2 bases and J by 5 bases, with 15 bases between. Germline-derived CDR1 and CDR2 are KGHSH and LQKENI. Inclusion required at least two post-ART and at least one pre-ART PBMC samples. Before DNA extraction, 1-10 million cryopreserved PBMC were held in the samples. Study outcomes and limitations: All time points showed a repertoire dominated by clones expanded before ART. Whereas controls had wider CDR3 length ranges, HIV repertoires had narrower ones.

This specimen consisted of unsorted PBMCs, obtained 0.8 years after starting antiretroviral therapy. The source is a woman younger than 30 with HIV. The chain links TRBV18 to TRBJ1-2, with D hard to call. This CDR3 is CASSPVQAHSYGYTF. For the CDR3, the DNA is TGTGCCAGCTCACCAGTCCAGGCCCACTCTTATGGCTACACCTTC.